The rows below give T cell receptor beta chains drawn from one sample of a study of Ad26.COV2.S vaccination and SARS-CoV-2 variants. Profiling relied on immunoSEQ multiplex PCR, and the TCRdb table lists in-frame clones only, not all of them. This sample has 400,000 to 450,000 clones; approximately 90% occur once, and the top ten carry about 1.7%. This material consisted of peripheral blood, taken in a trial of Ad26.COV2.S vaccine versus placebo. These TCRs come from a person aged 18-60 years who received the Ad26.COV2.S COVID-19 vaccine or a placebo. The CDR3 runs from the conserved cysteine through the conserved F or W. Each record gives: CDR3 protein, CDR3 DNA, clone size, V gene, J gene, D gene. The D gene is left open where the match is weak. Some rows mark clone size as missing; the rest say once, few, many or name a class of expanded clone.

CDR3 protein: CASSQARTGVSNQPQHF
CDR3 DNA: TGTGCCAGCAGCCAAGCCCGGACAGGGGTTAGCAATCAGCCCCAGCATTTT
clone size: .
V gene: TRBV3-1/TRBV3-2
J gene: TRBJ1-5
D gene: TRBD1

CDR3 protein: CASSQVGAYEQYF
CDR3 DNA: TGTGCCAGCAGCCAAGTAGGCGCCTACGAGCAGTACTTC
clone size: once
V gene: TRBV14
J gene: TRBJ2-7
D gene: .

CDR3 protein: CAISESTGGNTLDGYTF
CDR3 DNA: TGTGCCATCAGTGAGTCGACAGGGGGCAATACATTGGATGGCTACACCTTC
clone size: .
V gene: TRBV10-3
J gene: TRBJ1-2
D gene: TRBD1

CDR3 protein: CASSSRKTGNYGYTF
CDR3 DNA: TGTGCCAGCAGCTCACGGAAGACCGGGAACTATGGCTACACCTTC
clone size: .
V gene: TRBV11-2
J gene: TRBJ1-2
D gene: .

CDR3 protein: CASSLSPDTYYNSPLHF
CDR3 DNA: TGTGCCAGCAGCTTAAGCCCGGACACCTACTATAATTCACCCCTCCACTTT
clone size: once
V gene: TRBV11-2
J gene: TRBJ1-6
D gene: .

CDR3 protein: CANAGYEQYF
CDR3 DNA: TGTGCCAACGCGGGGTACGAGCAGTACTTC
clone size: .
V gene: TRBV12-3/TRBV12-4
J gene: TRBJ2-7
D gene: .

CDR3 protein: CASSFGTAINEKLFF
CDR3 DNA: TGTGCCAGTAGTTTCGGGACAGCGATAAATGAAAAACTGTTTTTT
clone size: .
V gene: TRBV19
J gene: TRBJ1-4
D gene: TRBD1

CDR3 protein: CAWSGQGITEAFF
CDR3 DNA: TGTGCCTGGAGTGGACAGGGGATAACTGAAGCTTTCTTT
clone size: .
V gene: TRBV30
J gene: TRBJ1-1
D gene: TRBD1

CDR3 protein: CASTEVGDRVYNEQFF
CDR3 DNA: TGTGCCAGCACCGAGGTCGGGGACAGGGTCTACAATGAGCAGTTCTTC
clone size: .
V gene: TRBV21-1
J gene: TRBJ2-1
D gene: .

CDR3 protein: CASSISGAIQYF
CDR3 DNA: TGTGCCAGTAGTATATCAGGGGCCATTCAGTACTTC
clone size: .
V gene: TRBV19
J gene: TRBJ2-4
D gene: .

CDR3 protein: CASSDGYEQYF
CDR3 DNA: TGTGCCAGCAGTGATGGATACGAGCAGTACTTC
clone size: .
V gene: TRBV6-1
J gene: TRBJ2-7
D gene: .

CDR3 protein: CASSQRFLYQETQYF
CDR3 DNA: TGTGCCAGCAGCCAAAGGTTTCTGTACCAAGAGACCCAGTACTTC
clone size: .
V gene: TRBV14
J gene: TRBJ2-5
D gene: .

CDR3 protein: CASTPGRPTYEQYF
CDR3 DNA: TGTGCCAGCACCCCGGGACGCCCTACCTACGAGCAGTACTTC
clone size: .
V gene: TRBV28
J gene: TRBJ2-7
D gene: .

CDR3 protein: CASTPGLAGLYEQFF
CDR3 DNA: TGTGCCAGCACCCCAGGACTAGCGGGGCTCTATGAGCAGTTCTTC
clone size: .
V gene: TRBV5-4
J gene: TRBJ2-1
D gene: TRBD2

CDR3 protein: CASSPPSFHEQFF
CDR3 DNA: TGTGCCAGCTCACCACCCTCTTTTCATGAGCAGTTCTTC
clone size: .
V gene: TRBV18
J gene: TRBJ2-1
D gene: .

CDR3 protein: CASSPGGGYNEQFF
CDR3 DNA: TGTGCCAGCTCACCAGGGGGGGGCTACAATGAGCAGTTCTTC
clone size: .
V gene: TRBV18
J gene: TRBJ2-1
D gene: TRBD2

CDR3 protein: CASSLTSGAISYEQYF
CDR3 DNA: TGTGCCAGCAGCTTGACTAGCGGGGCGATCTCCTACGAGCAGTACTTC
clone size: few
V gene: TRBV5-4
J gene: TRBJ2-7
D gene: TRBD2

CDR3 protein: CATSLRGNTGELFF
CDR3 DNA: TGTGCCACCAGTCTCAGAGGGAACACCGGGGAGCTGTTTTTT
clone size: .
V gene: TRBV24-1
J gene: TRBJ2-2
D gene: .

CDR3 protein: CASSLNRVDRKLFF
CDR3 DNA: TGTGCCAGCAGCTTGAACAGGGTAGATAGAAAACTGTTTTTT
clone size: few
V gene: TRBV5-6
J gene: TRBJ1-4
D gene: .

CDR3 protein: CASSRPFDSYTEAFF
CDR3 DNA: TGTGCCAGCAGCCGCCCCTTCGACAGCTACACTGAAGCTTTCTTT
clone size: .
V gene: TRBV6-5
J gene: TRBJ1-1
D gene: .